Sequencing of this T cell receptor (beta chain) was carried out in a study of early T cells in non-severe SARS-CoV-2 infection. This clonotype has a handful of counts. This CDR3 has 14 residues. Trimming took off 5 bases at V and 2 bases at J, with 10 bases between the two ends. CDR1 MNHNY and CDR2 SVGAGI come from the germline V gene (reference sequence). cDNA molecules, individually, were tagged with unique molecular identifiers. TCRdb itself ran the 5' RACE reads through MiXCR, one entry per CDR3 protein. The sample yields some 29,000 distinct CDR3 sequences, approximately 5.4% seen once. This receptor was obtained from an adult who was a healthcare worker with PCR-confirmed SARS-CoV-2 infection or an uninfected control (not recorded which). The V and J genes are TRBV6-6 and TRBJ1-5; no reliable D call. The sequenced sample was whole blood. The CDR3 sequence: CASSSKGGNQPQHF. CDR3 in DNA: TGTGCCAGCAGTAGTAAGGGTGGCAATCAGCCCCAGCATTTT.